The source of this T cell receptor (beta chain) is a study of blood T cell repertoires in COVID-19. The trim removed 8 bases at V and 3 bases at J, leaving 2 bases unmatched. The CDR3 runs 12 residues. Clones were sequenced by immunoSEQ multiplex PCR, and TCRdb holds only the in-frame ones, with some missing. The data show some 400,000 clones, about 90% seen once. The sequencing input was peripheral blood. This chain joins TRBV12-3 or TRBV12-4 and TRBJ2-3, with TRBD2 matching 7 bases. This TCR was sampled from a man younger than 35 with active or convalescent COVID-19. CDR3 coding DNA: TGTGCCAGCGGGGGGGGGACAGATACGCAGTATTTT. Its protein is CASGGGTDTQYF.